These 18 T cell receptor beta chains originate from one sample sequenced in a study of cytomegalovirus exposure and HLA in healthy donors. This PCR relied on a set of 60 Vbeta primers and 13 Jbeta primers. Assay used: immunoSEQ multiplex PCR; TCRdb lists only in-frame clones, some missing. The sample records 100,000 or so clones, about four fifths being singletons. Input material: PBMCs. These receptors were collected from a man younger than 45 in good health and CMV-seropositive.

The rearrangement uses TRBV28 and TRBJ1-1; possibly TRBD1 for D (5 bases). The CDR3 has 15 residues. V was cut by 5 bases and J by 8 bases, with 21 bases left in between. The germline gives CDR1 MDHEN, CDR2 SYDVKM. As DNA, the CDR3 is TGTGCCAGCAGTCTACGACAAGGGGCCCGCATGGAAGCTTTCTTT. Its protein is CASSLRQGARMEAFF.

The rearrangement joins TRBV2 to TRBJ2-2; 10 bases are shared with TRBD1. The CDR3 covers 13 residues. Germline V CDR1 and CDR2: SNHLY, FYNNEI. The trim removed 8 bases at V and 8 bases at J, leaving 5 bases unmatched. The DNA for the CDR3 is TGTGCCAGCCGGACAGGGGGGCTTGGGGAGCTGTTTTTT. This gives the protein CASRTGGLGELFF.

V gene TRBV28 combines with J gene TRBJ1-6; weak D call: TRBD1 (5 bases). Trimming cost V 2 bases and J 6 bases, with 8 bases left between them. Germline V lookup: CDR1 MDHEN, CDR2 SYDVKM. The CDR3 extends over 14 amino acids. This chain's CDR3 is CASSLVQGNSPLHF. DNA for the CDR3: TGTGCCAGCAGTTTAGTCCAGGGTAATTCACCCCTCCACTTT. The variable domain in full, with the rest retrieved from reference TRBV28 and TRBJ1-6, is DVKVTQSSRYLVKRTGEKVFLECVQDMDHENMFWYRQDPGLGLRLIYFSYDVKMKEKGDIPEGYSVSREKKERFSLILESASTNQTSMYLCASSLVQGNSPLHFGNGTRLTVT.

The J gene is TRBJ2-6, the V gene TRBV4-1, with 7 positions matching TRBD1. The germline V gene encodes CDR1 MGHRA and CDR2 YSYEKL. The CDR3 runs to 16 residues. The trim removed 3 bases at V and 4 bases at J, leaving 6 bases unmatched. Here the CDR3 DNA reads TGCGCCAGCAGCCACCTAGGGGGCTCCGGGGCCAACGTCCTGACTTTC. This translates into CASSHLGGSGANVLTF.

V is TRBV28 and J is TRBJ1-2; maybe TRBD1 (6 bases). The V end lost 5 bases, the J end lost 2 bases, and 15 bases lay between the germline ends. This CDR3 spans 15 amino acids. Germline V lookup: CDR1 MDHEN, CDR2 SYDVKM. The CDR3 DNA reads TGTGCCAGCAGTCCACGACAGGTTGGGAACTATGGCTACACCTTC. Protein sequence: CASSPRQVGNYGYTF.

This clone was recorded a few times. The gene calls are TRBV19 and TRBJ1-5; TRBD1 matches at 7 bases. The CDR3 spans 18 residues. In germline, CDR1 is LNHDA, CDR2 SQIVND (reference sequence). Trimming removed 1 base from V and 4 bases from J; junction bases left unmatched: 13. CDR3 sequence: CASSIGLYRDSGNQPQHF. Written as DNA, the CDR3 is TGTGCCAGTAGTATAGGGTTGTACCGGGACAGTGGGAATCAGCCCCAGCATTTT.

The chain employs TRBV5-8 and TRBJ2-3; no firm D call. The CDR3 contains 15 residues. Germline CDR1 and CDR2: SGHTS and YDEGEE. Trimming removed 5 bases at V and 0 bases at J, with 13 bases between. CDR3 residues: CASRQIVLSTDTQYF. In DNA, the CDR3 is TGTGCCAGCAGGCAAATAGTACTGAGCACAGATACGCAGTATTTT.

V and J are TRBV27 and TRBJ2-2; D remains unclear. The CDR3 totals 14 residues. Germline loops: CDR1 MNHEY, CDR2 SMNVEV (reference sequence). V lost 2 bases and J 3 bases, leaving 7 bases between the germline ends. CDR3 nucleotides: TGTGCCAGCAGTTTACCCATTGACACCGGGGAGCTGTTTTTT. Amino acid sequence: CASSLPIDTGELFF.

This chain connects TRBV10-3 to TRBJ1-1, with TRBD1 as a possible D gene (6 bases). The CDR3 length is 16 residues. Trimming stripped 0 bases from V and 0 bases from J, with 11 bases between. Germline loops: CDR1 ENHRY, CDR2 SYGVKD. The DNA for the CDR3 is TGTGCCATCAGTGAGTCGAACAGGGCGATGAACACTGAAGCTTTCTTT. Its translation: CAISESNRAMNTEAFF.

This clone came up a few times. CDR3 coding DNA: TGTGCCAGCAGTTTCTCCGACAGGAAGCCCGAGCAGTTCTTC. Its translation: CASSFSDRKPEQFF. The V call is TRBV28, the J call TRBJ2-1; D might be TRBD1 (6 bases). Trimming removed 3 bases at V and 10 bases at J, with 16 bases between. Germline V gene sequence: CDR1 MDHEN, CDR2 SYDVKM. This CDR3 comprises 14 residues.

The chain links TRBV28 to TRBJ2-7; possible D gene TRBD2, 6 bases. This CDR3 region has 16 residues. Trimming took off 6 bases at V and 0 bases at J, with 18 bases between the two ends. Germline-derived CDR1 and CDR2 are MDHEN and SYDVKM. CDR3 sequence: CASSPDRTDYSYEQYF. For the CDR3, the DNA is TGTGCCAGCAGCCCCGACCGGACGGACTACTCCTACGAGCAGTACTTC.

This chain links TRBV6-4 with TRBJ2-2; D unresolved. This CDR3 is built from 13 residues. Germline loops: CDR1 MRHNA, CDR2 SNTAGT. The V gene lost 4 bases and the J gene lost 8 bases, with 11 bases spanning the gap. The CDR3, as DNA: TGTGCCAGCAGTGCCTCAGCGCCTGGGGAGCTGTTTTTT. This encodes CASSASAPGELFF.

The genes are TRBV30 and TRBJ2-7, with D possibly TRBD1 on 5 matching bases. V lost 1 base and J 7 bases, leaving 20 bases between the germline ends. Germline values: CDR1 GTSNPN, CDR2 SVGIG (reference sequence). The CDR3 has 15 amino acids. CDR3 sequence: CAWSAENLIRGEQYF. DNA of the CDR3: TGTGCCTGGAGTGCCGAGAATCTTATAAGGGGAGAGCAGTACTTC.

This chain links TRBV4-1 with TRBJ1-2; 11 bases are shared with TRBD1. This CDR3 spans 20 amino acids. Losses at the gene ends were 4 bases for V and 4 bases for J; bases not matched to a gene: 20. From germline, CDR1 is MGHRA and CDR2 YSYEKL. CDR3 region: CASSPSLRRDRGVMVYGYTF. CDR3 DNA sequence: TGCGCCAGCAGCCCTTCTTTGCGCCGGGACAGGGGGGTGATGGTCTATGGCTACACCTTC.

CDR3 nucleotides: TGCAGCGTTGCTTTATCGGAGGCGAGCACTGAAGCTTTCTTT. Protein sequence: CSVALSEASTEAFF. The chain recombines TRBV29-1 with TRBJ1-1, with D unresolved. V was trimmed by 4 bases and J by 4 bases, leaving 16 bases between them. In germline, CDR1 is SQVTM, CDR2 ANQGSEA. CDR3 length: 14 amino acids.

V usage is TRBV19 and J usage is TRBJ1-5; a weak D match, TRBD1 (6 bases). Trimming shortened V by 3 bases and J by 11 bases, and 17 bases separated the two germline ends. The CDR3 runs to 14 residues. Germline CDR1 and CDR2: LNHDA and SQIVND (reference sequence). CDR3 sequence: CASSIRSGEQAQHF. Here the CDR3 DNA reads TGTGCCAGTAGTATTAGGTCAGGGGAACAAGCCCAGCATTTT.

This clone appeared a single time. The genes are TRBV9 and TRBJ2-7, with D tentatively TRBD1 (6 bases). Trimming removed 3 bases at V and 0 bases at J, with 10 bases between. The CDR3 length is 14 residues. Per germline, CDR1 SGDLS and CDR2 YYNGEE. CDR3 bases: TGTGCCAGCAGCGCGATGACAGGCTCCTACGAGCAGTACTTC. Encoded protein: CASSAMTGSYEQYF.

V and J are TRBV28 and TRBJ1-5; 12 bases fit TRBD1. V lost 5 bases and J lost 4; bases outside the gene matches: 9. This CDR3 contains 17 residues. Per the germline V gene, CDR1 is MDHEN and CDR2 is SYDVKM. The CDR3 DNA sequence: TGTGCCAGCAGTCCAGTGGGGACAGGGGGCCCTAATCAGCCCCAGCATTTT. Translating gives CASSPVGTGGPNQPQHF.